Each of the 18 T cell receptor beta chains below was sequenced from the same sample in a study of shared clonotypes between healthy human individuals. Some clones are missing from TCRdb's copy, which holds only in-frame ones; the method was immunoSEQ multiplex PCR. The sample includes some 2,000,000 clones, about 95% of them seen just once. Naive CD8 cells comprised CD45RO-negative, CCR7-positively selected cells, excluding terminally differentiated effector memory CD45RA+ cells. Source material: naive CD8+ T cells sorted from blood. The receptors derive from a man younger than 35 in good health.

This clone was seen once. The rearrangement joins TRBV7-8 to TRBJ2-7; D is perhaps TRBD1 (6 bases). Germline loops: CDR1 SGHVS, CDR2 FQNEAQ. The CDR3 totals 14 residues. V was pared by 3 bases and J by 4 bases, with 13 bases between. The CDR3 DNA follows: TGTGCCAGCAGCTTGAGGGGGTACGATTACGAGCAGTACTTC. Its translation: CASSLRGYDYEQYF.

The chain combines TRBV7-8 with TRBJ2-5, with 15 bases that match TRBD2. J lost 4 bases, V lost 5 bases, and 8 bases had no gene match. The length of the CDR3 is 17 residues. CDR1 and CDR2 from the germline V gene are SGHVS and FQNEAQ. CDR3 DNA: TGTGCCAGCAGCCTGGGACTAGCGGGGGGTCATATAGAGACCCAGTACTTC. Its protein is CASSLGLAGGHIETQYF.

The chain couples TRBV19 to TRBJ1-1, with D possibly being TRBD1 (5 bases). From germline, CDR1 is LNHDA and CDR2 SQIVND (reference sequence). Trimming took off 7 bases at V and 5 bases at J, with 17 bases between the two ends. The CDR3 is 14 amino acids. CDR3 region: CASIPGGRGTEAFF. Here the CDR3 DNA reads TGTGCCAGTATCCCGGGGGGACGGGGTACTGAAGCTTTCTTT.

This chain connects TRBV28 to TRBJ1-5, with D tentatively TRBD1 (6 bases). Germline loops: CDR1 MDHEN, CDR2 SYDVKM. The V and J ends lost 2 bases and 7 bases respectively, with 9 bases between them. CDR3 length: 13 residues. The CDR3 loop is CASSLQGYQPQHF. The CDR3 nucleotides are TGTGCCAGCAGTTTACAGGGGTACCAGCCCCAGCATTTT.

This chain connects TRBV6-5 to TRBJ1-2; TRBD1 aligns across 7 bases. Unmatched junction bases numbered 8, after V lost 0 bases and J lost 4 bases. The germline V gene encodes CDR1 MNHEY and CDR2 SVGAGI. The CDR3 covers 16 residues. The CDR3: CASSYSAGQIFYGYTF. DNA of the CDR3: TGTGCCAGCAGTTACTCCGCGGGACAGATTTTCTATGGCTACACCTTC.

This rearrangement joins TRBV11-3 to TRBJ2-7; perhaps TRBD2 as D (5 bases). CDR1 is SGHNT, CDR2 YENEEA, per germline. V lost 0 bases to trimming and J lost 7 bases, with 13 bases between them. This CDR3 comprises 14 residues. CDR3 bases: TGTGCCAGCAGCTTAGATGAGTTGGGGAGTGAGCAGTACTTC. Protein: CASSLDELGSEQYF.

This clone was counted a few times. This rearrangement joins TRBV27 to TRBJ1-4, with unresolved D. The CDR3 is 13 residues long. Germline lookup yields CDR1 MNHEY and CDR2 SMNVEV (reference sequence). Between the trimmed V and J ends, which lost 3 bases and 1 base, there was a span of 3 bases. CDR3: CASSFQTNEKLFF. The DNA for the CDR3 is TGTGCCAGCAGTTTCCAAACTAATGAAAAACTGTTTTTT. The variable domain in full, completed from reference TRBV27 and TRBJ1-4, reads EAQVTQNPRYLITVTGKKLTVTCSQNMNHEYMSWYRQDPGLGLRQIYYSMNVEVTDKGDVPEGYKVSRKEKRNFPLILESPSPNQTSLYFCASSFQTNEKLFFGSGTQLSVL.

CDR3 nucleotide sequence: TGTGCCAGCAGCCAAGTTGGACAGGTTGGATTGTACGAGCAGTACTTC. This sequence encodes CASSQVGQVGLYEQYF. The chain joins TRBV14 to TRBJ2-7, with 7 nucleotides matching TRBD1. Germline values: CDR1 SGHDN, CDR2 FVKESK. The CDR3 is made up of 16 amino acids. V was pared by 1 base and J by 4 bases, with 10 bases of the junction left unmatched.

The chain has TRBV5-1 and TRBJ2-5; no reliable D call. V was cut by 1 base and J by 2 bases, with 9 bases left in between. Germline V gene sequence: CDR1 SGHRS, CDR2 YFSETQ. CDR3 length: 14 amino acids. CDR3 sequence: CASSLLGTQETQYF. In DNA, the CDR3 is TGCGCCAGCAGCTTGCTTGGCACACAAGAGACCCAGTACTTC.

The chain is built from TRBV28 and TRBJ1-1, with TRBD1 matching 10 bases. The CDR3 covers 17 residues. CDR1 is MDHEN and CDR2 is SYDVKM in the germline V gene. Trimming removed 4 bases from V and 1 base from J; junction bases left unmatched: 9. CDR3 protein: CASSSRGTGVGNTEAFF. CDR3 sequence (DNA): TGTGCCAGCAGTTCCCGCGGGACAGGGGTCGGGAACACTGAAGCTTTCTTT. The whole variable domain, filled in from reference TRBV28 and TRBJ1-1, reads DVKVTQSSRYLVKRTGEKVFLECVQDMDHENMFWYRQDPGLGLRLIYFSYDVKMKEKGDIPEGYSVSREKKERFSLILESASTNQTSMYLCASSSRGTGVGNTEAFFGQGTRLTVV.

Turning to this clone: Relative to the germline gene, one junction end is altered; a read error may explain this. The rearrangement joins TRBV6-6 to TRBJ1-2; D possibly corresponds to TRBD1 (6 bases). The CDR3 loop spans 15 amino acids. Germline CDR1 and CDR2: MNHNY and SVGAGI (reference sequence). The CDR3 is CASSSTGTRDYDYTF. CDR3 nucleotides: TGTGCCAGCAGTTCCACCGGGACACGGGACTATGACTACACCTTC.

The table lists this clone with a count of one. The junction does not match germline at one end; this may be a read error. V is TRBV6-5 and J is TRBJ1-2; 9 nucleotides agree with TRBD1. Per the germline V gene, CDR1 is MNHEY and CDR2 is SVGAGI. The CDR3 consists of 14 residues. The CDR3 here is CASSDSTGGRGYTF. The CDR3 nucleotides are TGTGCCAGCAGTGACTCAACAGGGGGCCGAGGCTACACCTTC.

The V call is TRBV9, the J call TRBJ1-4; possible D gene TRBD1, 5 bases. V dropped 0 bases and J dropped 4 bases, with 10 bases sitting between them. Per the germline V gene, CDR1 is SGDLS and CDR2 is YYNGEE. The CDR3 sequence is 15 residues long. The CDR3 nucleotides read TGTGCCAGCAGCGTAGAGGGACTGTTTAATGAAAAACTGTTTTTT. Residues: CASSVEGLFNEKLFF.

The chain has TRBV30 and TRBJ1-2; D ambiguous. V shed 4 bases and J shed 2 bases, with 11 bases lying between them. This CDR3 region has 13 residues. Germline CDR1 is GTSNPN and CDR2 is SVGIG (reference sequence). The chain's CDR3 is CAWTLEPNYGYTF. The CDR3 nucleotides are TGTGCCTGGACTTTGGAGCCAAACTATGGCTACACCTTC.

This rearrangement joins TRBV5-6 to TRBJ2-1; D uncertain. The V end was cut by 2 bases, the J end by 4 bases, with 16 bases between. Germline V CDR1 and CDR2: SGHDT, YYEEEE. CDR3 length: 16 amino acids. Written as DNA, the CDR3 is TGTGCCAGCAGCTTTGATGAGACCATTTTTTACAATGAGCAGTTCTTC. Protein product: CASSFDETIFYNEQFF.

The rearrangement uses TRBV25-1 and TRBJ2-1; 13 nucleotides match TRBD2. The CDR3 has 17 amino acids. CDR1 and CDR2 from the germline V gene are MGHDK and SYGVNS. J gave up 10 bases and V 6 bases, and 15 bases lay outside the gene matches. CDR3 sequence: CASSKLAGTSGMEEQFF. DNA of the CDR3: TGTGCCAGCAGCAAATTGGCCGGGACTAGCGGGATGGAAGAGCAGTTCTTC.

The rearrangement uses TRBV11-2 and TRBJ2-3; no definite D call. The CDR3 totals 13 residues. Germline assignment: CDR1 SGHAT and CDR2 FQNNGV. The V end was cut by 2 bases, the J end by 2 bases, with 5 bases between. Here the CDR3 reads CASSLLNTDTQYF. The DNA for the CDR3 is TGTGCCAGCAGCTTATTAAACACAGATACGCAGTATTTT.

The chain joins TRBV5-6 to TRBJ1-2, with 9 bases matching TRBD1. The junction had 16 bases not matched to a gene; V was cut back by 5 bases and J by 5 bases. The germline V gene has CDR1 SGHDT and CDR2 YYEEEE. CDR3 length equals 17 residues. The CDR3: CASSFLNRDRDNYGYTF. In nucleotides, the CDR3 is TGTGCCAGCAGTTTTTTAAACCGGGACAGGGATAATTATGGCTACACCTTC.